A selection of T cell receptor beta chains follows, all from one sample in a study of metastatic and nonmetastatic thyroid tumors. TCRdb re-analyzed the PCR reads through MiXCR. Of approximately 79,000 clones listed, over 8.5% were seen once; the top ten hold roughly 9%. Sequences were obtained from blood. The receptors were gathered from a female donor with papillary thyroid cancer or a benign thyroid nodule (not recorded which). Some clones in this sample may be carry-over from other donors' samples. Both conserved end residues are part of each CDR3. The D gene is left open where the match is weak. A row's size may be missing; if present it is once, few, many or a size class.

v_call	j_call	d_call	clone_size	cdr3_nt	cdr3_aa
TRBV18	TRBJ2-7	TRBD1	many	TGTGCCAGCTCCCCCTTTGCGGACAGGGACGAGCAGTACTTC	CASSPFADRDEQYF
TRBV15	TRBJ2-1	TRBD2	many	TGTGCCACCAGCAGAGATGGGGGGGGACCCTACAATGAGCAGTTCTTC	CATSRDGGGPYNEQFF
TRBV12-3/TRBV12-4	TRBJ1-1	.	many	TGTGCCAGCAGCGACATCTACAGGGTAGGGACTGAAGCTTTCTTT	CASSDIYRVGTEAFF
TRBV4-1	TRBJ2-3	.	.	TGCGCCAGCAGCCAACTAGGGGGTACGCAGTATTTT	CASSQLGGTQYF
TRBV19	TRBJ2-7	.	many	TGTGCCAGTAGTATAGACCCAGGCTCCGAGCAGTACTTC	CASSIDPGSEQYF
TRBV3-1	TRBJ2-3	.	.	TGTGCCAGCAGAAAATTGGGGGTCAGCACAGATACGCAGTATTTT	CASRKLGVSTDTQYF
TRBV5-1	TRBJ1-2	.	few	TGCGCCAGCAACTACTCCCCCGGGTCCGACATTAGCTACACCTTC	CASNYSPGSDISYTF
TRBV5-1	TRBJ2-5	.	few	TGCGCCAGCAGCTTGGCCGCAGAGACCCAGTACTTC	CASSLAAETQYF
TRBV7-9	TRBJ2-2	TRBD2	many	TGTGCCAGCAGCCTGACTAGCACCAGCACCGGGGAGCTGTTTTTT	CASSLTSTSTGELFF
TRBV11-2	TRBJ2-3	.	many	TGTGCCAGCAGCTTTGGGCGGAGCACAGATACGCAGTATTTT	CASSFGRSTDTQYF
TRBV12-3/TRBV12-4	TRBJ2-1	TRBD2	many	TGTGCCAGCAGGCGGACCCCGGGACTAGCGGGAGGGGGTGAGCAGTTCTTC	CASRRTPGLAGGGEQFF
TRBV10-2	TRBJ1-1	.	many	TGCGCCAGCAGTAGGGAGGACACTGAAGCTTTCTTT	CASSREDTEAFF
TRBV28	TRBJ2-1	TRBD2	many	TGTGCCAGCCGGGACTACGATGAGCAGTTCTTC	CASRDYDEQFF
TRBV15	TRBJ1-3	.	many	TGTGCCACCAGCAGAGAAGCGGTTTCTGGAAACACCATATATTTT	CATSREAVSGNTIYF
TRBV19	TRBJ1-2	TRBD1	many	TGTGCCAGTAGTATAGATCGACAGGGGTTGTGGCGCGACTATGGCTACACCTTC	CASSIDRQGLWRDYGYTF
TRBV11-2	TRBJ2-4	.	.	TGTGCCAGCAGCCTGGGGGGGCCTCAAAACATTCAGTACTTC	CASSLGGPQNIQYF
TRBV6-1	TRBJ2-1	TRBD2	many	TGTGCCAGCAGTGAAGAACTAGCGGGGGCGGGTGAGCAGTTCTTC	CASSEELAGAGEQFF
TRBV6-2/TRBV6-3	TRBJ2-7	.	many	TGTGCCAGCAGTCGGACTGATTCCTACGAGCAGTACTTC	CASSRTDSYEQYF
TRBV6-1	TRBJ2-3	TRBD2	many	TGTGCCACGGTGAACGGGGGGGTAAGATCAGATACGCAGTATTTT	CATVNGGVRSDTQYF
TRBV7-9	TRBJ2-5	.	.	TGTGCCAGCAGCCCCTCGGGTGAGACCCAGTACTTC	CASSPSGETQYF
TRBV20-1	TRBJ1-1	.	many	TGCAGTGCTAGATCTGCCTTGACAGTTCCAAACACTGAAGCTTTCTTT	CSARSALTVPNTEAFF
TRBV6-4	TRBJ1-4	TRBD1	few	TGTGCCAGCAGCGTCGGGACAGGGCGGAATGAAAAACTGTTTTTT	CASSVGTGRNEKLFF
TRBV2	TRBJ1-6	TRBD1	many	TGTGCCAGTTGGACAGGGGCCGGCAATTCACCCCTCCACTTT	CASWTGAGNSPLHF
TRBV13	TRBJ2-7	TRBD1	many	TGTGCCAGCAGCTCGACCCAAAACAGGGGCTACGAGCAGTACTTC	CASSSTQNRGYEQYF
TRBV6-1	TRBJ2-7	.	many	TGTGCCAGCAGTACCGGACAGACCTACGAGCAGTACTTC	CASSTGQTYEQYF
TRBV6-1	TRBJ1-1	.	many	TGTGCCAGCAGCCGCTCTCGTCTTGCTGAAGCTTTCTTT	CASSRSRLAEAFF
TRBV11-2	TRBJ2-2	TRBD2	many	TGTGCCAGCAGCTTAACCGGGACTAGCACCACCGGGGAGCTGTTTTTT	CASSLTGTSTTGELFF
TRBV6-4	TRBJ2-3	.	medium-sized	TGTGCCAGCAGTGACTGGCAGGGGAGCACAGATACGCAGTATTTT	CASSDWQGSTDTQYF
TRBV6-1	TRBJ1-5	.	.	TGTGCCAGCAGAAGGGGTGATCAGCCCCAGCATTTT	CASRRGDQPQHF
TRBV4-1	TRBJ2-1	TRBD2	.	TGCGCCAGCAGCCCCTTACTAGCGGGGGCAGGTAATGAGCAGTTCTTC	CASSPLLAGAGNEQFF
TRBV24-1	TRBJ2-1	TRBD2	many	TGTGCCACCAGTGATGGACTAGCGGGGGTCAATGAGCAGTTCTTC	CATSDGLAGVNEQFF
TRBV9	TRBJ1-5	TRBD1	many	TGTGCCAGCAGCGCAGGGACAGGGGGCTCAAATCAGCCCCAGCATTTT	CASSAGTGGSNQPQHF
TRBV28	TRBJ1-5	TRBD1	many	TGTGCCAGCAGTCCAGCGGGACAGGGGGTTAATCAGCCCCAGCATTTT	CASSPAGQGVNQPQHF
TRBV19	TRBJ1-2	TRBD1	few	TGTGCCAGTAATTCTATGGGACAGGGCGGCTACACCTTC	CASNSMGQGGYTF
TRBV9	TRBJ1-6	TRBD1	many	TGTGCCAGCAGCCTAAACCCGGGACAGGGGAGTTATTCACCCCTCCACTTT	CASSLNPGQGSYSPLHF
TRBV19	TRBJ1-2	.	.	TGTGCCAGTAGTATCGTCGGGGGGAGACCTTCTGTCTACACCTTC	CASSIVGGRPSVYTF
TRBV5-5	TRBJ2-7	TRBD1	many	TGTGCCAGCAGATTCCGGGACAGCTTCTCCTACGAGCAGTACTTC	CASRFRDSFSYEQYF
TRBV7-2	TRBJ1-5	.	many	TGTGCCAGCAGCCAGCAGACTAGCAATCAGCCCCAGCATTTT	CASSQQTSNQPQHF
TRBV12-3/TRBV12-4	TRBJ2-7	.	many	TGTGCCAGCAGTCCACGACAGTCTACGCACCACGAGCAGTACTTC	CASSPRQSTHHEQYF
TRBV9	TRBJ2-1	.	.	TGTGCCAGCAGCGTACAGGGGAACTACAATGAGCAGTTCTTC	CASSVQGNYNEQFF
TRBV6-1	TRBJ1-2	TRBD1	.	TGTGCCAGCTCTCGGGGACAGACCGACCGCTATGGCTACACCTTC	CASSRGQTDRYGYTF
TRBV20-1	TRBJ2-1	.	many	TGCAGTGCCCCGGGGGTGGGCCAGGTCCTCGGGGAGCAGTTCTTC	CSAPGVGQVLGEQFF
TRBV6-1	TRBJ2-1	TRBD2	few	TGTGCCAGCAGCGTGACTAGCGGGGAGTACAATGAGCAGTTCTTC	CASSVTSGEYNEQFF
TRBV5-1	TRBJ2-7	.	many	TGCGCCAGCAGCTTGGGCTACGAGCAGTACTTC	CASSLGYEQYF
TRBV9	TRBJ2-6	.	many	TGTGCCAGCAGCGGATCCCTGCGTGGGGCCAACGTCCTGACTTTC	CASSGSLRGANVLTF
TRBV5-8	TRBJ2-7	.	many	TGTGCCAGCAGCTTCCAGGGATCCCACGAGCAGTACTTC	CASSFQGSHEQYF
TRBV12-3/TRBV12-4	TRBJ2-7	.	many	TGTGCCAGCACCCGGCCCCCCTCGGACGAGCAGTACTTC	CASTRPPSDEQYF
TRBV28	TRBJ1-2	TRBD1	.	TGTGCCAGCGGCTCTTTTCGGGCCCGGGACAGGGGGCAGCATGGCTACACCTTC	CASGSFRARDRGQHGYTF
TRBV24-1	TRBJ1-1	.	many	TGTGCCACTTCACAAGTTTTGAACACTGAAGCTTTCTTT	CATSQVLNTEAFF
TRBV30	TRBJ2-1	.	.	TGTGCCTGGAAAACCGACCTGTCCTACAATGAGCAGTTCTTC	CAWKTDLSYNEQFF
TRBV5-1	TRBJ1-6	TRBD1	.	TGCGCCAGCAGCTTGGCCGGACAGGGGGTTTCACCCCTCCACTTT	CASSLAGQGVSPLHF
TRBV29-1	TRBJ2-7	.	few	TGCAGCGTTGGGAGTAGGTCCTACGAGCAGTACTTC	CSVGSRSYEQYF
TRBV6-5	TRBJ2-7	.	medium-sized	TGTGCCAGCAGTTACCTCCACGAGCAGTACTTC	CASSYLHEQYF